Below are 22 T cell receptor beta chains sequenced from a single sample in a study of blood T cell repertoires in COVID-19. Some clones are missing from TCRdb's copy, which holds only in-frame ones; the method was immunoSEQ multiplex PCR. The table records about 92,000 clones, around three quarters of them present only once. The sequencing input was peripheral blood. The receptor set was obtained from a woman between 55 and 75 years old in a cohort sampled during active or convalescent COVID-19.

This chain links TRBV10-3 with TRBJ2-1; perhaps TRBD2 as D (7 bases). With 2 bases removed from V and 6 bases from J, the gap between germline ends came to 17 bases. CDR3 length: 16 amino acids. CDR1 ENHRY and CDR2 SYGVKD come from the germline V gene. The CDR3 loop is CAISENRGGVSNEQFF. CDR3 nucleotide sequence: TGTGCCATCAGTGAGAATAGAGGGGGGGTCAGCAATGAGCAGTTCTTC.

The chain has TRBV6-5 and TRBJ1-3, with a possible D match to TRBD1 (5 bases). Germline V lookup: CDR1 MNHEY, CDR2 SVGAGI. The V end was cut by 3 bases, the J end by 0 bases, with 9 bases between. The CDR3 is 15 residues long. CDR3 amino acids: CASSYAGFSGNTIYF. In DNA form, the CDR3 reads TGTGCCAGCAGTTATGCAGGGTTCTCTGGAAACACCATATATTTT.

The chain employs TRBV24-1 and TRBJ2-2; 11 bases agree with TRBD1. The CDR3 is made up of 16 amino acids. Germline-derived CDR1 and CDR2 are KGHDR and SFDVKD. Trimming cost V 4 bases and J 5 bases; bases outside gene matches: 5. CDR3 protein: CATSDVGTGGTGELFF. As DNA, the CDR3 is TGTGCCACCAGTGACGTAGGGACAGGGGGTACCGGGGAGCTGTTTTTT.

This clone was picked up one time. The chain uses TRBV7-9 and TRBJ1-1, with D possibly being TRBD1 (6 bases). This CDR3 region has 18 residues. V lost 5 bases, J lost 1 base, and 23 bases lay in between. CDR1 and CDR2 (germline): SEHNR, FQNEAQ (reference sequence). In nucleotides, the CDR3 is TGTGCCAGCAGCCCCGTGGGGGGGCTTGTCACAAAGAACACTGAAGCTTTCTTT. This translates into CASSPVGGLVTKNTEAFF.

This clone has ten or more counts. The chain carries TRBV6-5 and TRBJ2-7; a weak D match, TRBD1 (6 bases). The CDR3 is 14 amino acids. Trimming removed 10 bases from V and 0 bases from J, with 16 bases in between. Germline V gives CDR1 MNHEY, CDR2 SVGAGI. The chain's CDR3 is CATARDTYSYEQYF. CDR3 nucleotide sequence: TGTGCCACCGCACGGGACACCTACTCCTACGAGCAGTACTTC.

Here the CDR3 DNA reads TGCAGTGCTAGTATCGGGAGACAGCAAGAGACCCAGTACTTC. This encodes CSASIGRQQETQYF. V gene TRBV20-1 combines with J gene TRBJ2-5; perhaps TRBD2 as D (6 bases). The CDR3 consists of 14 residues. CDR1 is DFQATT and CDR2 is SNEGSKA in the germline V gene (reference sequence). V shed 3 bases and J shed 2 bases, with 13 bases lying between them.

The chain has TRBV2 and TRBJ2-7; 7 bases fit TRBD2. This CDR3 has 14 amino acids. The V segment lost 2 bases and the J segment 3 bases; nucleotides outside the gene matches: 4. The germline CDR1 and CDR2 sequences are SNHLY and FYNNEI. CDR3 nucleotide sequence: TGTGCCAGCAGTGAACTAGCGGATCACTACGAGCAGTACTTC. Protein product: CASSELADHYEQYF.

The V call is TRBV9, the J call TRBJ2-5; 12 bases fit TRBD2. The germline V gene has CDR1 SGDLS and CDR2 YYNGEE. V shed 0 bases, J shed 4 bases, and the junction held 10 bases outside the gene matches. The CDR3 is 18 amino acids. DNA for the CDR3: TGTGCCAGCAGCGTAGCGGGGAAAGGACTAGCGGGGTTAGAGACCCAGTACTTC. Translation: CASSVAGKGLAGLETQYF. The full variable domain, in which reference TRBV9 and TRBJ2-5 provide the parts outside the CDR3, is DSGVTQTPKHLITATGQRVTLRCSPRSGDLSVYWYQQSLDQGLQFLIQYYNGEERAKGNILERFSAQQFPDLHSELNLSSLELGDSALYFCASSVAGKGLAGLETQYFGPGTRLLVL.

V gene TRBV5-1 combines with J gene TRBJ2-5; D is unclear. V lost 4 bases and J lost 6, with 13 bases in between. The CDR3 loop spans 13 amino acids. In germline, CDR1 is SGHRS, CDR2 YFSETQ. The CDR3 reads CASSGEVRQTQYF. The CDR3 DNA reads TGCGCCAGCAGCGGCGAGGTTCGCCAGACCCAGTACTTC. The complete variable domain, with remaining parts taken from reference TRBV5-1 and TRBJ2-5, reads KAGVTQTPRYLIKTRGQQVTLSCSPISGHRSVSWYQQTPGQGLQFLFEYFSETQRNKGNFPGRFSGRQFSNSRSEMNVSTLELGDSALYLCASSGEVRQTQYFGPGTRLLVL.

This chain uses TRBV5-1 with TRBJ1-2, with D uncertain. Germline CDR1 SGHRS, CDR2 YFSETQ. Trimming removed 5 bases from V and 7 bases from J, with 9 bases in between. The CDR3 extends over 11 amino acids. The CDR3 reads CASSSGLGYTF. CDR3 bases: TGCGCCAGCAGTTCTGGGCTTGGCTACACCTTC.

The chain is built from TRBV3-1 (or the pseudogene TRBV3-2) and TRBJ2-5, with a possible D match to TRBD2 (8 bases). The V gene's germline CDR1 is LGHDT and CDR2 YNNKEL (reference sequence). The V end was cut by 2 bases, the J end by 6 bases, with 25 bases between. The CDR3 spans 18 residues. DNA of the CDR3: TGTGCCAGCAGCCAACACTGGGGGGCAGCGGGGGACAGAAAGACCCAGTACTTC. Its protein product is CASSQHWGAAGDRKTQYF.

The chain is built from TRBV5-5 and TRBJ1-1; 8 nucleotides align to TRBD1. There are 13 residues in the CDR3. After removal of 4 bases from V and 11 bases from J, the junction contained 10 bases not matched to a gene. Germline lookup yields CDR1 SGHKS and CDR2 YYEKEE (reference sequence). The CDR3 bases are TGTGCCAGCAGCGGCACAGGGGGGATCGGCGCTTTCTTT. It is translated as CASSGTGGIGAFF.

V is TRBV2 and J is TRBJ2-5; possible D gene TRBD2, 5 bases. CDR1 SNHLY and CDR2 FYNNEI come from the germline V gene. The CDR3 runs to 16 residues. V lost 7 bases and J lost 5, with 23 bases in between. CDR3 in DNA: TGTGCCAGCATTTCGACGGCGAGGAGAGGGTGGGAGACCCAGTACTTC. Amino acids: CASISTARRGWETQYF.

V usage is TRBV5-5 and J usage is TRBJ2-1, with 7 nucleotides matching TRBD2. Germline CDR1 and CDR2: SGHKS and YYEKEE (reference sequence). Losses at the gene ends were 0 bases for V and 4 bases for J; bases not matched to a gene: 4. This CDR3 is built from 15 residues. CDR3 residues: CASSLGAGTYNEQFF. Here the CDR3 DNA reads TGTGCCAGCAGCTTGGGAGCGGGGACTTACAATGAGCAGTTCTTC. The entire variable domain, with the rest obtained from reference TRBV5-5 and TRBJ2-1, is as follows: DAGVTQSPTHLIKTRGQQVTLRCSPISGHKSVSWYQQVLGQGPQFIFQYYEKEERGRGNFPDRFSARQFPNYSSELNVNALLLGDSALYLCASSLGAGTYNEQFFGPGTRLTVL.

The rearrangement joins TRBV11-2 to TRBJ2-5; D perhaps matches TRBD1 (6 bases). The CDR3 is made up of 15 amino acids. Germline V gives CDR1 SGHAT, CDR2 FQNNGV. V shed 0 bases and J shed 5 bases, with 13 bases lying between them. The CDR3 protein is CASSLDTGMGETQYF. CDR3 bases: TGTGCCAGCAGCTTAGATACAGGGATGGGCGAGACCCAGTACTTC.

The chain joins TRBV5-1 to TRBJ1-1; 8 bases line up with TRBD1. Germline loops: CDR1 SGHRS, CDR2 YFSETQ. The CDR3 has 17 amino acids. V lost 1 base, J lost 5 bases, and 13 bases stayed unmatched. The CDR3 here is CASSLSGTGVRSTEAFF. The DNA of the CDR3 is TGCGCCAGCAGCTTGTCCGGGACAGGTGTTCGGAGTACTGAAGCTTTCTTT.

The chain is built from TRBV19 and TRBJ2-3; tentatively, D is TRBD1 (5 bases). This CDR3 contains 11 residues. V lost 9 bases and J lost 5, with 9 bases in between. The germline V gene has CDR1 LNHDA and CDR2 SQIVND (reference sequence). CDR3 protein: CASRVEDTQYF. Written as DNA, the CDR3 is TGTGCCAGCAGGGTCGAAGATACGCAGTATTTT. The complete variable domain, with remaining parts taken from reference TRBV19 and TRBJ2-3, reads DGGITQSPKYLFRKEGQNVTLSCEQNLNHDAMYWYRQDPGQGLRLIYYSQIVNDFQKGDIAEGYSVSREKKESFPLTVTSAQKNPTAFYLCASRVEDTQYFGPGTRLTVL.

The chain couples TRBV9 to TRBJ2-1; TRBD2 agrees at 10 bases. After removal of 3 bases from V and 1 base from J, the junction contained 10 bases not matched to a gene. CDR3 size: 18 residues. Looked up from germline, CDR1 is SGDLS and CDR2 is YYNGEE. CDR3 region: CASSAAQGTSDSYNEQFF. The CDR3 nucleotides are TGTGCCAGCAGCGCCGCTCAAGGGACTAGCGATTCCTACAATGAGCAGTTCTTC.

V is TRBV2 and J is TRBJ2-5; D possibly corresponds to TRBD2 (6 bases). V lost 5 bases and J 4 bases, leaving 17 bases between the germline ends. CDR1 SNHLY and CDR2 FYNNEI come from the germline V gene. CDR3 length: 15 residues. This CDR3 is CASSRDSLRGETQYF. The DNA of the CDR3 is TGTGCCAGCAGTAGGGACTCCCTTAGGGGAGAGACCCAGTACTTC.

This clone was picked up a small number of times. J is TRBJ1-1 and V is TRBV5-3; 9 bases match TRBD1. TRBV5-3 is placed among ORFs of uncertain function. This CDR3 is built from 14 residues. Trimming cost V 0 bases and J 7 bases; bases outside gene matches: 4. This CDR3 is CARSLEDRGFEAFF. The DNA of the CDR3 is TGTGCCAGAAGCTTGGAGGACAGGGGATTTGAAGCTTTCTTT.

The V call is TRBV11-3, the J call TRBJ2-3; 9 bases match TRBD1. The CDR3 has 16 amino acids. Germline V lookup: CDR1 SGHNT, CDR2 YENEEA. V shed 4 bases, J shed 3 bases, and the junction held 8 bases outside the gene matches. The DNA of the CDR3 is TGTGCCAGCAGCTCCCGACAGGGACAGGGAACAGATACGCAGTATTTT. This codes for CASSSRQGQGTDTQYF.

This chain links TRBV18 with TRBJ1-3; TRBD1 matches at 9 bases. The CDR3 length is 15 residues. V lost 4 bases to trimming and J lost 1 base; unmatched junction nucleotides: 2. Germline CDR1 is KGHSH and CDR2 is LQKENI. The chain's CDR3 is CASSQQGASGNTIYF. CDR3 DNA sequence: TGTGCCAGCTCACAACAGGGGGCGTCTGGAAACACCATATATTTT. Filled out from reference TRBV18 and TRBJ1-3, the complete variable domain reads NAGVMQNPRHLVRRRGQEARLRCSPMKGHSHVYWYRQLPEEGLKFMVYLQKENIIDESGMPKERFSAEFPKEGPSILRIQQVVRGDSAAYFCASSQQGASGNTIYFGEGSWLTVV.